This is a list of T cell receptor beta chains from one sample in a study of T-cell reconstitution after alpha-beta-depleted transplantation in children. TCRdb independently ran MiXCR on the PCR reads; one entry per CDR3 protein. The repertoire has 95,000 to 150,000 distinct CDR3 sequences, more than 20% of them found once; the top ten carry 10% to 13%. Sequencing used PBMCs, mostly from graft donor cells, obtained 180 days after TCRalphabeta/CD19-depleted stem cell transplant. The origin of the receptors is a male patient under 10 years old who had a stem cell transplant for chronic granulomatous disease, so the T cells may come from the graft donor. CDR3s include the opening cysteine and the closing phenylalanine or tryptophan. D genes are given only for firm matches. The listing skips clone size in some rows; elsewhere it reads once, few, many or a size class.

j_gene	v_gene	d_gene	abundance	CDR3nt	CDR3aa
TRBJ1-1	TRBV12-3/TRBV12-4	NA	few	TGTGCCAGCAGCCACTGGGGACGGGCAGCAGGCACTGAAGCTTTCTTT	CASSHWGRAAGTEAFF
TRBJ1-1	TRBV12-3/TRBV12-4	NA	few	TGTGCCAGCAGTTTACCTTCCCCGGTTGCTTTCTTT	CASSLPSPVAFF
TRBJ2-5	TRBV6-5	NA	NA	TGTGCCAGCAGTTACTCATCAGGGCGGGAGACCCAGTACTTC	CASSYSSGRETQYF
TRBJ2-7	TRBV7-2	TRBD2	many	TGTGCCTCCAACCGGGGACTAGACCCCTACGAGCAGTACTTC	CASNRGLDPYEQYF
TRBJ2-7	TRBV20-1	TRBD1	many	TGCAGTGCTAGAGGACCGGACAGGGGCACCTACGAGCAGTACTTC	CSARGPDRGTYEQYF
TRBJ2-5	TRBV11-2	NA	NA	TGTGCCAGCAGCTTAATGCGGGGAGCAGGGGTCGGCGAGACCCAGTACTTC	CASSLMRGAGVGETQYF
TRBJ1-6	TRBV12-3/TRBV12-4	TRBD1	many	TGTGCCAGCAGTTTATCGACAGGGGGTAATTCACCCCTCCACTTT	CASSLSTGGNSPLHF
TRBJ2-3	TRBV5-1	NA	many	TGCGCCAGCAGCTTGTCACCCGGGGTTTTATTTAAGTATTTT	CASSLSPGVLFKYF
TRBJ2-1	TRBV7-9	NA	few	TGTGCCAGCAGCTTGACAGGCCTAGGGATCTTC	CASSLTGLGIF
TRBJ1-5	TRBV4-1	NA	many	TGCGCCAGCAGCCAAGCGTCCGAGAATCAGCCCCAGCATTTT	CASSQASENQPQHF
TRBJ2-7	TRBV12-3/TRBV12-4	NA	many	TGTGCCAGCACCCAAGGGTACGAGCAGTACTTC	CASTQGYEQYF
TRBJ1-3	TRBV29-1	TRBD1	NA	TGCAGCGTTTCCGGGACAGGGTCTGGAAACACCATATATTTT	CSVSGTGSGNTIYF
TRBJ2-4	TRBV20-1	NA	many	TGCAGTGCTAGAGATCTCGGGGGCGCGTCGGTCAACATTCAGTACTTC	CSARDLGGASVNIQYF
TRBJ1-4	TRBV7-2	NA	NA	TGTGCCAGCAGACCTTACACAGGAGATGAAAAACTGTTTTTT	CASRPYTGDEKLFF
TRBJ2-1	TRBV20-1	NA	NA	TGCAGTGCTAGAGTGCCGGGCAATGAGCAGTTCTTC	CSARVPGNEQFF
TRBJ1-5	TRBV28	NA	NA	TGTGCCAGCAGTAGCACCTATAGCAATCAGCCCCAGCATTTT	CASSSTYSNQPQHF
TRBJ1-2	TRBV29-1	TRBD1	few	TGCAGCGTTGAGTCCACAGGGGGCAATGGCTACACCTTC	CSVESTGGNGYTF
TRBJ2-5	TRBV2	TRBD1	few	TGTGCCAGCAGGACTTTCGGACAGGACCGCGGGACCCAGTACTTC	CASRTFGQDRGTQYF
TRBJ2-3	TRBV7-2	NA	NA	TGTGCCAGCAGCTTAGCCTACAAGGATACGCAGTATTTT	CASSLAYKDTQYF
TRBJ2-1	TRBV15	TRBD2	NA	TGTGCCACCAGCAGAGCCCCTAAAACTAGCGGGAGCGACAATGAGCAGTTCTTC	CATSRAPKTSGSDNEQFF
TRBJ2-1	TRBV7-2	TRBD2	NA	TGTGCCAGCAGCTCCAAAGGACTAGCGGGGACCTACAATGAGCAGTTCTTC	CASSSKGLAGTYNEQFF
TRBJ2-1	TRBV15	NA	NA	TGTGCCACTGCGAGGAACAATGAGCAGTTCTTC	CATARNNEQFF
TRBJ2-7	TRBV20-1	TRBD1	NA	TGCAGTGCTTCACCACTCCGGGACAGCCGATCCTACGAGCAGTACTTC	CSASPLRDSRSYEQYF
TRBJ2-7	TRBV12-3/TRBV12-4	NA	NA	TGTGCCAGCAGTTCCCCAAACTGGACCTACGAGCAGTACTTC	CASSSPNWTYEQYF